This T cell receptor (beta chain) stems from a study of blood T cell repertoires in COVID-19. Study overall: There were acute and convalescent COVID-19 samples, and they came from the United States, Italy and Spain. Sources were T cells, B-cell-depleted T cells, or PBMCs; the material itself was cDNA or gDNA.

Original analysis: Nucleated cell number was recorded as an estimate derived from reference gene primer amplification. Here immunoSEQ multiplex PCR was the method, and the copy in TCRdb shows in-frame clones only, minus some. That table furnishes V, J and clone size, whereas the DNA furnished D and trimming. The sample yields roughly 20,000 clones, roughly 89% seen once. The J segment lost 5 bases and the V segment lost 3 bases, leaving 4 bases of the junction unmatched. The CDR3 is made up of 15 amino acids. Germline assignment: CDR1 SEHNR and CDR2 FQNEAQ (reference sequence). This TCR was sampled from a woman at least 80 years old with active COVID-19. The sample taken for sequencing was peripheral blood. The chain uses TRBV7-9 and TRBJ2-7; the match to TRBD2 covers 13 bases. In DNA form, the CDR3 reads TGTGCCAGCAGCTTCTGGACTAGCGGGGGCCACGAGCAGTACTTC. Translated: CASSFWTSGGHEQYF.